Below are 21 T cell receptor beta chains sequenced from a single sample in a study of naive and memory T cell subsets. Study-wide findings and caveats: Possibly reflecting memory cells re-expressing CD45RA, a few larger clonotypes occurred in naive repertoires, especially CD8.

The beta constant-region primer was an equimolar mix of two oligonucleotides covering TRBC1 and TRBC2. Ligated cDNA was amplified by four rounds of PCR with nested alpha and beta constant-region primers and SP2. TCRdb reprocessed the UMI-ligation and nested PCR reads with MiXCR, giving one entry per CDR3 protein. The table shows about 150,000 distinct CDR3 sequences, with roughly 22% occurring only once. These receptors lack a known antigen. Sequenced material: naive CD4+ T cells from blood. These receptors originate from a human donor in good health.

The genes are TRBV6-6 and TRBJ2-1; 7 bases agree with TRBD1. The ends lost 0 bases at V and 7 bases at J; junction bases unmatched: 3. CDR3 size: 14 residues. Germline V gene data show CDR1 as MNHNY and CDR2 as SVGAGI (reference sequence). Here the CDR3 DNA reads TGTGCCAGCAGTTACTCGGGACAGTTGAATGAGCAGTTCTTC. Encoded protein: CASSYSGQLNEQFF.

This clonotype was picked up one time. The rearrangement links TRBV12-3 or TRBV12-4 to TRBJ2-1; 8 bases align to TRBD2. V lost 3 bases and J lost 0; bases outside the gene matches: 7. The CDR3 has 17 residues. CDR3 amino acids: CASSLGAGGTSYNEQFF. The CDR3 DNA sequence: TGTGCCAGCAGTTTGGGCGCGGGAGGAACCTCCTACAATGAGCAGTTCTTC.

This clonotype was seen a handful of times. This chain connects TRBV2 to TRBJ2-4, with D hard to call. This CDR3 contains 13 residues. Germline assignment: CDR1 SNHLY and CDR2 FYNNEI. V was clipped by 7 bases and J by 8 bases, with 15 bases between them. The CDR3 nucleotides are TGTGCCAGCACCCCAACCCCCGAGTACATTCAGTACTTC. Protein: CASTPTPEYIQYF.

The genes are TRBV14 and TRBJ2-7; 8 nucleotides match TRBD2. Per germline, CDR1 SGHDN and CDR2 FVKESK. The CDR3 has 14 residues. The V segment lost 3 bases and the J segment 2 bases; nucleotides outside the gene matches: 3. The DNA for the CDR3 is TGTGCCAGCAGCCACTTGACTAGCGCCTACGAGCAGTACTTC. The encoded protein is CASSHLTSAYEQYF.

This clonotype occurred many times. V is TRBV24-1 and J is TRBJ2-1; 7 nucleotides match TRBD1. The trim removed 4 bases at V and 10 bases at J, leaving 6 bases unmatched. CDR3 length: 13 residues. Germline CDR1 and CDR2: KGHDR and SFDVKD. The CDR3 spells CATSDPWGQEQFF. DNA for the CDR3: TGTGCCACCAGTGACCCGTGGGGACAGGAGCAGTTCTTC.

This sequence joins TRBV11-2 and TRBJ2-1; a weak D match, TRBD2 (6 bases). This CDR3 region has 16 residues. Trimming took 5 bases from V and 5 from J, leaving 19 bases between them. CDR1 is SGHAT and CDR2 is FQNNGV in the germline V gene. The CDR3 here is CASSPRVTSQDNEQFF. The CDR3 nucleotides read TGTGCCAGCAGCCCGAGGGTGACTAGTCAAGACAATGAGCAGTTCTTC.

V is TRBV11-3 and J is TRBJ2-3; D is perhaps TRBD2 (5 bases). Germline CDR1 is SGHNT and CDR2 is YENEEA. Trimming removed 1 base at V and 2 bases at J, with 22 bases between. The CDR3 spans 19 residues. CDR3 residues: CASSLGLWRGLENTDTQYF. The CDR3 DNA reads as TGTGCCAGCAGCTTAGGACTATGGAGAGGGTTAGAAAACACAGATACGCAGTATTTT.

The V and J genes are TRBV12-3 or TRBV12-4 and TRBJ2-2; D is possibly TRBD2 (5 bases). V was pared by 3 bases and J by 4 bases, with 18 bases between. The CDR3 has 17 residues. In DNA, the CDR3 is TGTGCCAGCAGTTTTATTGTGGGAGAGTCGGTCACCGGGGAGCTGTTTTTT. This codes for CASSFIVGESVTGELFF.

CDR3 coding DNA: TGTGCCAGCAGTATAGGACTAGCGGGAGGCCGTAGCGAGCAGTACTTC. Residues: CASSIGLAGGRSEQYF. This chain links TRBV27 with TRBJ2-7; 14 bases map to TRBD2. The CDR3 is 16 residues long. Looked up from germline, CDR1 is MNHEY and CDR2 is SMNVEV (reference sequence). Trimming took 5 bases from V and 6 from J; bases not matched to a gene: 9.

This clonotype showed up just a few times. This chain connects TRBV6-5 to TRBJ2-1; 8 bases are shared with TRBD2. The trim removed 5 bases at V and 4 bases at J, leaving 16 bases unmatched. Germline values: CDR1 MNHEY, CDR2 SVGAGI. The CDR3 is 18 residues long. As DNA, the CDR3 is TGTGCCAGCAGTAAACTCGGAAGGACTAGCAGAAAGTACAATGAGCAGTTCTTC. This codes for CASSKLGRTSRKYNEQFF.

This clonotype occurred many times. This sequence joins TRBV28 and TRBJ2-7, with 7 bases aligning to TRBD2. This CDR3 spans 15 amino acids. The germline gives CDR1 MDHEN, CDR2 SYDVKM. Losses at the gene ends were 8 bases for V and 2 bases for J; bases not matched to a gene: 12. The CDR3 is CASWSFWEGTYEQYF. The CDR3 bases are TGTGCCAGCTGGTCCTTCTGGGAGGGGACCTACGAGCAGTACTTC.

Details on this clonotype: A much bigger clone sits one base away, suggesting this may be a read error. This chain connects TRBV5-1 to TRBJ1-5; tentative D call: TRBD1 (6 bases). Germline-derived CDR1 and CDR2 are SGHRS and YFSETQ. The CDR3 runs to 13 residues. CDR3 in amino acids: CVSKRDTGQPQHF. CDR3 in DNA: TGCGTCAGTAAGAGGGACACCGGGCAGCCCCAGCATTTT.

The chain combines TRBV29-1 with TRBJ1-1; weak D call: TRBD1 (5 bases). Trimming removed 7 bases from V and 1 base from J, with 19 bases in between. This CDR3 spans 15 amino acids. Germline lookup yields CDR1 SQVTM and CDR2 ANQGSEA. The CDR3 bases are TGCAGCGCCATGAAGGCTAGGGGCTGGAACACTGAAGCTTTCTTT. It translates to CSAMKARGWNTEAFF.

The chain uses TRBV4-3 and TRBJ2-2, with 13 bases identical to TRBD2. The CDR3 contains 15 residues. Germline CDR1 reads LGHNA; CDR2 reads YSLEER. V lost 3 bases, J lost 7 bases, and 2 bases stayed unmatched. The CDR3 here is CASSHGLAGVGELFF. CDR3 bases: TGCGCCAGCAGCCATGGACTAGCGGGAGTCGGGGAGCTGTTTTTT.

This sequence joins TRBV12-3 or TRBV12-4 and TRBJ1-5; 7 bases fit TRBD1. This CDR3 has 13 amino acids. V lost 6 bases, J lost 6 bases, and 5 bases stayed unmatched. Here the CDR3 reads CASRGGQLQPQHF. CDR3 sequence (DNA): TGTGCCAGCAGGGGGGGACAGCTTCAGCCCCAGCATTTT.

The chain recombines TRBV14 with TRBJ2-1; 12 bases align to TRBD1. The V gene end was trimmed by 4 bases and the J gene end by 7 bases; junction bases not matched to a gene: 8. The CDR3 consists of 16 residues. Germline lookup yields CDR1 SGHDN and CDR2 FVKESK. CDR3 amino acids: CASSPDPGQGANEQFF. The CDR3 DNA is TGTGCCAGCAGCCCGGATCCGGGACAGGGGGCGAATGAGCAGTTCTTC.

CDR3 sequence reads: CASRGRGENQPQHF. DNA of the CDR3: TGTGCCAGCAGGGGGAGAGGGGAGAACCAGCCCCAGCATTTT. The V gene is TRBV6-6, the J gene TRBJ1-5; D might be TRBD1 (5 bases). V was cut by 6 bases and J by 7 bases, with 16 bases left in between. The germline CDR1 and CDR2 sequences are MNHNY and SVGAGI (reference sequence). This CDR3 has 14 residues.

The chain has TRBV2 and TRBJ2-3, with 11 bases fitting TRBD2. The CDR3 is 14 residues long. The germline CDR1 and CDR2 sequences are SNHLY and FYNNEI. After removal of 10 bases from V and 0 bases from J, the junction contained 3 bases not matched to a gene. As DNA, the CDR3 is TGTGCCAATCGACTAGCGGGAAGCACAGATACGCAGTATTTT. Protein: CANRLAGSTDTQYF.

This chain connects TRBV14 to TRBJ2-3, with D unclear. The germline V and J ends were trimmed by 4 bases and 2 bases, with 13 bases remaining between them. The CDR3 totals 15 residues. Germline V gene lookup returns CDR1 SGHDN and CDR2 FVKESK. The CDR3 reads CASSRVTSPTDTQYF. DNA of the CDR3: TGTGCCAGCAGCCGTGTAACTTCTCCCACAGATACGCAGTATTTT.

This clonotype was seen a handful of times. The rearrangement joins TRBV29-1 to TRBJ2-1, with 10 bases that match TRBD2. The CDR3 is made up of 15 amino acids. Trimming took 7 bases from V and 6 from J; bases not matched to a gene: 12. Germline CDR1 and CDR2: SQVTM and ANQGSEA. CDR3 sequence reads: CSARPGTSVSNEQFF. In nucleotides, the CDR3 is TGCAGCGCTAGACCCGGGACTAGCGTATCCAATGAGCAGTTCTTC.

In its sample, this clonotype was seen a few times. This chain links TRBV12-3 or TRBV12-4 with TRBJ2-2; 12 nucleotides line up with TRBD2. This CDR3 has 17 residues. V dropped 3 bases and J dropped 2; count of bases not matched to a gene: 4. The CDR3 sequence is CASSFSSGRGNTGELFF. CDR3 in DNA: TGTGCCAGCAGTTTCTCTAGCGGGAGGGGTAACACCGGGGAGCTGTTTTTT.